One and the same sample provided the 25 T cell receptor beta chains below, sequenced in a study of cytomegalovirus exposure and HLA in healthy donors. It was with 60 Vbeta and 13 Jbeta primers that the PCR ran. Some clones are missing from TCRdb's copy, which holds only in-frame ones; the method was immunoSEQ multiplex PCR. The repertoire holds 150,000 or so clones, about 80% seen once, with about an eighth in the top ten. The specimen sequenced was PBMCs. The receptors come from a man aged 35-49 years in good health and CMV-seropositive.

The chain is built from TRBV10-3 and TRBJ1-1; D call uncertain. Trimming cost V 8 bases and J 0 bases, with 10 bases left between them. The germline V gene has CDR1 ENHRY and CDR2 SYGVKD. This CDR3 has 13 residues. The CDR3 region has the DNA TGTGCCATCTCGAGGGCTGTGAACACTGAAGCTTTCTTT. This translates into CAISRAVNTEAFF.

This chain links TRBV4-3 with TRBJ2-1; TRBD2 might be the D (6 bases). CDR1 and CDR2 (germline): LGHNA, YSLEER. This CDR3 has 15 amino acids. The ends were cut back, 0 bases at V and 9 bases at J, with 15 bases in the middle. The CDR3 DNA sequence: TGCGCCAGCAGCCAAGAGGCGAGGAGGCGGGGTGAGCAGTTCTTC. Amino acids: CASSQEARRRGEQFF.

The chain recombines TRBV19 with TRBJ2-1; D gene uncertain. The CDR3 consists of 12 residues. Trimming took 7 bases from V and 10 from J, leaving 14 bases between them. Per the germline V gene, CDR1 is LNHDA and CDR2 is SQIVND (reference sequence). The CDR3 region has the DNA TGTGCCAGTATTCTGAGTCTTAACGAGCAGTTCTTC. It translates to CASILSLNEQFF.

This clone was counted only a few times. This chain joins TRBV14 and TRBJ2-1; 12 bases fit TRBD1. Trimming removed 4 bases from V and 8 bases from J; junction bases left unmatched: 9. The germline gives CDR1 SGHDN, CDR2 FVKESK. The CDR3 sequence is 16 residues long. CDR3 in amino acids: CASSRPPGQGADEQFF. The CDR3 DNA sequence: TGTGCCAGCAGCCGACCTCCGGGACAGGGGGCAGATGAGCAGTTCTTC.

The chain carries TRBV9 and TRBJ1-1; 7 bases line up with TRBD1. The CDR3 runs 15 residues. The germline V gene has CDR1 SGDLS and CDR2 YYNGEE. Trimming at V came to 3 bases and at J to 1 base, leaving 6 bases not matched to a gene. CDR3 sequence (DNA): TGTGCCAGCAGCGCAGGGACAGCTCGGAACACTGAAGCTTTCTTT. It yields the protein CASSAGTARNTEAFF.

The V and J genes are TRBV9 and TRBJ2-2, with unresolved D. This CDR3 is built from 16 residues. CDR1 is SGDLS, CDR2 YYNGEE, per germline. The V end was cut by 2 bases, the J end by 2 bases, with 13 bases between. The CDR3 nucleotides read TGTGCCAGCAGCGTTAACCCGAGCGTCAACACCGGGGAGCTGTTTTTT. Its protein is CASSVNPSVNTGELFF.

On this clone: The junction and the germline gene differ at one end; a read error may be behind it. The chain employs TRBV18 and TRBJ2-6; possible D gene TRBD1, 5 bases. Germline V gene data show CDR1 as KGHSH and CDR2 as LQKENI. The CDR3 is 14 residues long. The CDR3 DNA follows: TGTGCCAGCGCCGGCGGAGCTGGGGCCAACGGCCTGACTTTC. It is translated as CASAGGAGANGLTF.

The chain's CDR3 is CASSVGGYTEAFF. Written as DNA, the CDR3 is TGTGCCAGCAGCGTAGGCGGTTACACTGAAGCTTTCTTT. The chain carries TRBV9 and TRBJ1-1; D remains ambiguous. Germline loops: CDR1 SGDLS, CDR2 YYNGEE. This CDR3 is 13 amino acids long. Trimming removed 0 bases from V and 3 bases from J, with 6 bases in between.

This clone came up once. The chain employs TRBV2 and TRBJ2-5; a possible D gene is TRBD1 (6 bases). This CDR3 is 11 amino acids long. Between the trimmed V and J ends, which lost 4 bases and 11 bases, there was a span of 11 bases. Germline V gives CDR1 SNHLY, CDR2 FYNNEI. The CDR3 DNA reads TGTGCCAGCAGTGGAGAGGGGGAGCAGTACTTC. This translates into CASSGEGEQYF.

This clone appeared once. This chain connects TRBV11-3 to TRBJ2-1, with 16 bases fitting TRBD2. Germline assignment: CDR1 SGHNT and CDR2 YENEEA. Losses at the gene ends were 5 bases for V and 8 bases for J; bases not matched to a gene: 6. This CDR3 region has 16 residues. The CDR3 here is CASSGTGTSGRDEQFF. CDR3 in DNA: TGTGCCAGCAGCGGGACCGGGACTAGCGGGAGGGATGAGCAGTTCTTC.

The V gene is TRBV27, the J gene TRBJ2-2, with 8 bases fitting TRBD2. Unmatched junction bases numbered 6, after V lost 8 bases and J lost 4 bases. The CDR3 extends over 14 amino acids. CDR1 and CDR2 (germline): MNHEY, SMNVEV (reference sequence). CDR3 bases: TGTGCCAGCGGGGCGGGGGGCGGCACCGGGGAGCTGTTTTTT. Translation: CASGAGGGTGELFF.

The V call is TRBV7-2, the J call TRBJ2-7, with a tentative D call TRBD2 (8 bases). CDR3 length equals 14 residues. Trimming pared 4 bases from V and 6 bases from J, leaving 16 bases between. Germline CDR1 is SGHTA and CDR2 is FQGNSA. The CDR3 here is CASSSRGTRSEQYF. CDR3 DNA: TGTGCCAGCAGCTCCAGGGGGACTAGATCCGAGCAGTACTTC.

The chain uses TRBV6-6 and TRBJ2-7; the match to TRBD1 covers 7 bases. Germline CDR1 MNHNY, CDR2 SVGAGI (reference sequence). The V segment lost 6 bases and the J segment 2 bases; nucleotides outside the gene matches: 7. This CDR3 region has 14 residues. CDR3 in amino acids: CASRQDRLAYEQYF. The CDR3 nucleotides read TGTGCCAGCAGACAGGACAGGTTGGCCTACGAGCAGTACTTC.

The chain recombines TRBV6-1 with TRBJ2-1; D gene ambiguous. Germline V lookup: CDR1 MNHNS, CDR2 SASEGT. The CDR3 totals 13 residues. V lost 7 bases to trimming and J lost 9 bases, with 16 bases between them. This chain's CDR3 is CASKKPEYREQFF. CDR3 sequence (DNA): TGTGCCAGCAAAAAACCGGAGTACCGTGAGCAGTTCTTC.

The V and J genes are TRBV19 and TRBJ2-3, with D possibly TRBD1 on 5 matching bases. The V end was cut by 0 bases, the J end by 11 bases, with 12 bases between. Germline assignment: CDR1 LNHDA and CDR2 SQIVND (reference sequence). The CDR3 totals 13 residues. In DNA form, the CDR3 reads TGTGCCAGTAGTATAGATCAGGGATGGGGGCAGTATTTT. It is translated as CASSIDQGWGQYF.

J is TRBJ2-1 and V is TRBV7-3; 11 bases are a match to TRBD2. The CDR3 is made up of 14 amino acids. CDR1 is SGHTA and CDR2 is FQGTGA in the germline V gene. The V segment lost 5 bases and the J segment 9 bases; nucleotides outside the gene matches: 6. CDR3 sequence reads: CASSGGLAGGEQFF. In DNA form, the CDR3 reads TGTGCCAGCAGCGGTGGGCTAGCGGGAGGTGAGCAGTTCTTC.

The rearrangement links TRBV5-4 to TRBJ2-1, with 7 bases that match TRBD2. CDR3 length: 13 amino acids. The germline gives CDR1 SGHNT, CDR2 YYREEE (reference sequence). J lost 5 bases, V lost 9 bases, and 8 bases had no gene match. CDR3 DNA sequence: TGTGCCATGGGGGGGAAACTACACAATGAGCAGTTCTTC. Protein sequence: CAMGGKLHNEQFF.

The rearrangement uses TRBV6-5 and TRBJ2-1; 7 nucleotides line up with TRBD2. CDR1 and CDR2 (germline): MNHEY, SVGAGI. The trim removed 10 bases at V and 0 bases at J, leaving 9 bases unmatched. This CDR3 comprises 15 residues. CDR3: CATSSGPPSYNEQFF. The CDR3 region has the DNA TGTGCCACCTCTAGCGGACCTCCCTCCTACAATGAGCAGTTCTTC.

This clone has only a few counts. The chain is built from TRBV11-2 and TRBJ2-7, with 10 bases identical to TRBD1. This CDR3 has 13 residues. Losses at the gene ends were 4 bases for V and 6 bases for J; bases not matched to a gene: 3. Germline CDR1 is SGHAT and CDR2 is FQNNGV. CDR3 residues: CASSSGQGSEQYF. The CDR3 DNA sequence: TGTGCCAGCAGCTCGGGACAGGGGTCCGAGCAGTACTTC. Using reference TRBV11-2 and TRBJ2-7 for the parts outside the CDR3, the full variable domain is EAGVAQSPRYKIIEKRQSVAFWCNPISGHATLYWYQQILGQGPKLLIQFQNNGVVDDSQLPKDRFSAERLKGVDSTLKIQPAKLEDSAVYLCASSSGQGSEQYFGPGTRLTVT.

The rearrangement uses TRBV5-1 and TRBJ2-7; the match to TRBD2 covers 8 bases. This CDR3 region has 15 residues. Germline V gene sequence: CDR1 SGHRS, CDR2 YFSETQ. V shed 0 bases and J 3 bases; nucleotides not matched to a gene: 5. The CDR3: CASSLDGSGVYEQYF. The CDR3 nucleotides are TGCGCCAGCAGCTTGGATGGTAGCGGGGTCTACGAGCAGTACTTC.

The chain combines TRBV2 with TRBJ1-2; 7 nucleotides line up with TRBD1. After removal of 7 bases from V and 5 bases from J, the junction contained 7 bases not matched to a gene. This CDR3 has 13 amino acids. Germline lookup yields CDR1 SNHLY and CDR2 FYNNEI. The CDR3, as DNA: TGTGCCAGCACCCCAGACAGGGCATATGGCTACACCTTC. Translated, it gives CASTPDRAYGYTF. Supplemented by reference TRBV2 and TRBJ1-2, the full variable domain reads EPEVTQTPSHQVTQMGQEVILRCVPISNHLYFYWYRQILGQKVEFLVSFYNNEISEKSEIFDDQFSVERPDGSNFTLKIRSTKLEDSAMYFCASTPDRAYGYTFGSGTRLTVV.

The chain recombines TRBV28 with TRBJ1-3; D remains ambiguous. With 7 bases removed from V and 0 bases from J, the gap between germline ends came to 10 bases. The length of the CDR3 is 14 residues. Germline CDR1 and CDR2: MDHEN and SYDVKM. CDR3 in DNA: TGTGCCAGCAATACAGCCGTCTCTGGAAACACCATATATTTT. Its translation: CASNTAVSGNTIYF.

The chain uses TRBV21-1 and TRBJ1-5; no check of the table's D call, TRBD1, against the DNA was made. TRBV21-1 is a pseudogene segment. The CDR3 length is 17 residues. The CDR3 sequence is CASSSNLYRSWWLPQHF. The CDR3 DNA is TGTGCCAGCAGCAGCAATCTTTACAGGTCCTGGTGGCTGCCCCAGCATTTT.

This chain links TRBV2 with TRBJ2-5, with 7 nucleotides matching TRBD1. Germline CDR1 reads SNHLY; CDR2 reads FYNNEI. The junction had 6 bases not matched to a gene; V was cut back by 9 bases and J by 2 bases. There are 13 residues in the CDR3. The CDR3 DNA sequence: TGTGCCAGTAGCCGGGACAGACAAGAGACCCAGTACTTC. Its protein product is CASSRDRQETQYF.

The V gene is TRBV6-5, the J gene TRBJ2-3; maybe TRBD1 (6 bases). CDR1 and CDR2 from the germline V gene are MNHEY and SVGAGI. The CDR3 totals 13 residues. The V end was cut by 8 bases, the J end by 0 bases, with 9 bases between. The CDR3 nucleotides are TGTGCCAGCGGACAGCAAAGCACAGATACGCAGTATTTT. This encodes CASGQQSTDTQYF.